Below, 13 T cell receptor beta chains from the same sample are listed, as sequenced in a study of blood T cell repertoires in COVID-19. Generated by immunoSEQ multiplex PCR, the TCRdb table keeps only in-frame clones and is missing some. The sample holds roughly 180,000 clones, about 78% seen once. The sample consisted of peripheral blood. The source of these receptors is a woman aged 45-59 years with active or convalescent COVID-19.

The J gene is TRBJ1-2, the V gene TRBV2; no clear D. Germline V gene data show CDR1 as SNHLY and CDR2 as FYNNEI. V was cut by 2 bases and J by 8 bases, with 15 bases left in between. This CDR3 is built from 14 residues. Here the CDR3 reads CASSEPTRVDGYTF. The CDR3 DNA is TGTGCCAGCAGTGAACCGACGCGGGTGGACGGCTACACCTTC.

V usage is TRBV5-4 and J usage is TRBJ2-5; 11 nucleotides agree with TRBD2. Per germline, CDR1 SGHNT and CDR2 YYREEE (reference sequence). The trim removed 0 bases at V and 5 bases at J, leaving 6 bases unmatched. The CDR3 is 16 amino acids. CDR3 sequence reads: CASSLDSGRAGETQYF. Here the CDR3 DNA reads TGTGCCAGCAGCTTGGATAGCGGGAGGGCAGGGGAGACCCAGTACTTC.

The J gene is TRBJ1-1, the V gene TRBV5-1, with a possible D match to TRBD1 (6 bases). CDR1 is SGHRS, CDR2 YFSETQ, per germline. The CDR3 has 15 amino acids. V was cut by 4 bases and J by 2 bases, with 15 bases left in between. The CDR3 DNA sequence: TGCGCCAGCAGCACTAACAGGGAACGCAACACTGAAGCTTTCTTT. Translating it yields CASSTNRERNTEAFF.

The chain recombines TRBV30 with TRBJ1-4; weak D call: TRBD1 (5 bases). Trimming stripped 1 base from V and 4 bases from J, with 19 bases between. Germline loops: CDR1 GTSNPN, CDR2 SVGIG (reference sequence). The CDR3 is 17 residues long. The CDR3 here is CAWSESMGPLYNEKLFF. Written as DNA, the CDR3 is TGTGCCTGGAGTGAATCAATGGGGCCGCTTTATAATGAAAAACTGTTTTTT.

The V call is TRBV28, the J call TRBJ1-4; TRBD1 matches at 9 bases. There are 14 residues in the CDR3. Trimming at V came to 6 bases and at J to 7 bases, leaving 6 bases not matched to a gene. Germline lookup yields CDR1 MDHEN and CDR2 SYDVKM. DNA for the CDR3: TGTGCCAGCAGCCTCCGGGACAGGGCTGAAAAACTGTTTTTT. Amino acids: CASSLRDRAEKLFF.

This chain connects TRBV7-9 to TRBJ1-2; 8 nucleotides match TRBD1. V dropped 4 bases and J dropped 2; count of bases not matched to a gene: 12. The CDR3 runs 17 residues. CDR1 SEHNR and CDR2 FQNEAQ come from the germline V gene (reference sequence). CDR3 nucleotide sequence: TGTGCCAGCAGCTCGCTTGGGACGGACAGGGAAAACTATGGCTACACCTTC. Translation: CASSSLGTDRENYGYTF.

CDR3 nucleotides: TGTGCCAGCAGTCGCTTGATAGGGCGGGGCACTGAAGCTTTCTTT. Its protein is CASSRLIGRGTEAFF. The chain joins TRBV6-5 to TRBJ1-1, with D uncertain. V was cut by 5 bases and J by 4 bases, with 17 bases left in between. The germline gives CDR1 MNHEY, CDR2 SVGAGI. The CDR3 has 15 residues.

The gene calls are TRBV12-3 or TRBV12-4 and TRBJ1-1, with D possibly being TRBD1 (6 bases). V lost 6 bases to trimming and J lost 1 base, with 9 bases between them. The CDR3 totals 13 residues. CDR3 protein: CASRVTGNTEAFF. CDR3 coding DNA: TGTGCCAGCAGGGTGACAGGGAACACTGAAGCTTTCTTT.

This chain joins TRBV4-3 and TRBJ1-2; 11 bases map to TRBD1. The length of the CDR3 is 18 residues. Germline assignment: CDR1 LGHNA and CDR2 YSLEER. V shed 0 bases, J shed 2 bases, and the junction held 8 bases outside the gene matches. CDR3 sequence reads: CASSQDGRTGGRNYGYTF. CDR3 bases: TGCGCCAGCAGCCAAGATGGTCGGACAGGGGGCCGGAACTATGGCTACACCTTC.

The rearrangement uses TRBV6-5 and TRBJ2-1, with 7 bases aligning to TRBD1. The CDR3 is 15 amino acids. In germline, CDR1 is MNHEY, CDR2 SVGAGI. The V segment lost 6 bases and the J segment 0 bases; nucleotides outside the gene matches: 5. The CDR3 loop is CASRMGQSSYNEQFF. CDR3 coding DNA: TGTGCCAGCAGGATGGGACAGAGCTCCTACAATGAGCAGTTCTTC.

V and J are TRBV4-3 and TRBJ2-7; 10 nucleotides line up with TRBD2. V shed 0 bases and J 5 bases; nucleotides not matched to a gene: 16. CDR1 is LGHNA, CDR2 YSLEER, per germline. The CDR3 spans 19 residues. The CDR3 sequence is CASSQDPPRASGRPNEQYF. CDR3 nucleotide sequence: TGCGCCAGCAGCCAAGATCCCCCTCGGGCTAGCGGGAGACCCAACGAGCAGTACTTC.

The chain is built from TRBV7-2 and TRBJ1-2; D is unresolved. The CDR3 is 14 residues long. CDR1 is SGHTA, CDR2 FQGNSA, per germline. The V and J ends lost 5 bases and 0 bases respectively, with 10 bases between them. The CDR3 DNA is TGTGCCAGCAGCGAGGGTCGGGCTAACTATGGCTACACCTTC. Translating it yields CASSEGRANYGYTF.

This chain connects TRBV19 to TRBJ1-1; D gene uncertain. The germline V and J ends were trimmed by 7 bases and 4 bases, with 10 bases remaining between them. CDR1 and CDR2 from the germline V gene are LNHDA and SQIVND (reference sequence). This CDR3 is built from 12 residues. CDR3 DNA: TGTGCCAGTACCCTTGAGGGCACTGAAGCTTTCTTT. This gives the protein CASTLEGTEAFF.